This TCR beta chain was documented in a study of PD-L1 blockade in urothelial cancer. Overall study: Twenty-five of 29 patients were men who had bladder-origin urothelial cancer. Counts from blood samples showed a median of about 150,000 T cells.

Worth noting for this clone: The target antigen is unknown.

The time point here: pretreatment peripheral blood. Locally advanced or metastatic urothelial carcinoma affected all patients. The study, taken as a whole, reports: Below-median pretreatment blood TCR clonality predicted better survival.

Profiling relied on immunoSEQ multiplex PCR, and the TCRdb table lists in-frame clones only, not all of them. The table records tens of thousands of clones, roughly 84% of them present only once. The material was PBMCs, obtained around atezolizumab (anti-PD-L1) treatment. This TCR came from a man aged 60 to 69 with urothelial cancer.

CDR3 coding DNA: TGTGCCAGCAGTTACTTGGGACAGAGCTCCTACGAGCAGTACTTC. Translating it yields CASSYLGQSSYEQYF. The rearrangement links TRBV6-5 to TRBJ2-7; 7 positions match TRBD1. The V gene end was trimmed by 1 base and the J gene end by 0 bases; junction bases not matched to a gene: 3. This CDR3 has 15 amino acids. The germline V gene encodes CDR1 MNHEY and CDR2 SVGAGI.